The 10 T cell receptor beta chains given below trace back to one sample, sequenced in a study of beta chain features in type 1 diabetes. Study-level results: Shortening that was moderate but significant affected the TCRB CDR3s of Type 1 diabetes patients in all four CD4+ subsets.

The study reverse transcribed the entire isolated RNA, so it sequenced expressed TCRB transcripts. Only in-frame clones appear in the TCRdb table, and some are missing; sequencing was by immunoSEQ multiplex PCR. The table lists under 130,000 clones, 25% to 35% of them singletons. Antigen specificity for these receptors is unknown. The sample taken for sequencing was central memory CD4+ T cells from blood. The receptor set was obtained from a woman aged 18-29 years with type 1 diabetes.

The table lists this clone with a few counts. The chain joins TRBV21-1 to TRBJ2-7; no check of the table's D call, TRBD1, against the DNA was made. TRBV21-1 is labeled a pseudogene. CDR3 length: 19 amino acids. The CDR3 DNA reads TGTGCCAGCAGCAAAAAAGGCCCGACAAGGGACAGGCTTACCTACGAGCAGTACGTC. Translated: CASSKKGPTRDRLTYEQYV.

The chain joins TRBV21-1 to TRBJ2-1; TRBD2 is the table's D call and was not checked against the DNA. TRBV21-1 is termed a pseudogene. CDR3 size: 16 residues. The CDR3 DNA sequence: TGTGCCAGCAGCAAAGGTCAAGCGGGAGTGGGGGATGAGCAGTTCTTC. Protein product: CASSKGQAGVGDEQFF.

The chain employs TRBV14 and TRBJ2-5; perhaps TRBD1 as D (5 bases). CDR3 size: 14 residues. Trimming took 3 bases from V and 4 from J, leaving 12 bases between them. CDR1 and CDR2 from the germline V gene are SGHDN and FVKESK. CDR3: CASSQGGHLETQYF. The CDR3 DNA reads TGTGCCAGCAGCCAGGGCGGACATCTAGAGACCCAGTACTTC.

This clone was recorded at least ten times. V gene TRBV4-2 combines with J gene TRBJ1-5, with 11 positions matching TRBD1. V lost 0 bases to trimming and J lost 5 bases; unmatched junction nucleotides: 6. The CDR3 has 17 residues. Germline V gene sequence: CDR1 LGHNA, CDR2 YNFKEQ. The CDR3 DNA is TGTGCCAGCAGCCAAGACAGGTCGGGACAGGGGGATCAGCCCCAGCATTTT. Translation gives CASSQDRSGQGDQPQHF.

This clone was detected only a few times. The chain has TRBV11-2 and TRBJ2-2, with D possibly TRBD2 on 6 matching bases. CDR1 and CDR2 (germline): SGHAT, FQNNGV. Trimming cost V 6 bases and J 1 base, with 15 bases left between them. This CDR3 comprises 16 residues. For the CDR3, the DNA is TGTGCCAGCAGGAGACCGGGACTGAAGAACACCGGGGAGCTGTTTTTT. This sequence encodes CASRRPGLKNTGELFF. Full variable domain (missing parts from reference TRBV11-2 and TRBJ2-2): EAGVAQSPRYKIIEKRQSVAFWCNPISGHATLYWYQQILGQGPKLLIQFQNNGVVDDSQLPKDRFSAERLKGVDSTLKIQPAKLEDSAVYLCASRRPGLKNTGELFFGEGSRLTVL.

This rearrangement joins TRBV7-9 to TRBJ2-2; a possible D gene is TRBD2 (6 bases). Looked up from germline, CDR1 is SEHNR and CDR2 is FQNEAQ (reference sequence). V lost 5 bases to trimming and J lost 7 bases, with 14 bases between them. The CDR3 is 14 amino acids. The CDR3 DNA reads TGTGCCAGCAGCAATGAGGCCGGGGGCGGGGAGCTGTTTTTT. It codes for CASSNEAGGGELFF.

V is TRBV7-3 and J is TRBJ2-1; 8 nucleotides match TRBD2. CDR1 SGHTA and CDR2 FQGTGA come from the germline V gene. CDR3 length equals 13 residues. The V and J ends lost 5 bases and 10 bases, in that order; junction bases with no gene match: 7. The CDR3 sequence: CASSIPGGGEQFF. CDR3 nucleotide sequence: TGTGCCAGCAGCATACCCGGGGGGGGAGAGCAGTTCTTC.

The chain joins TRBV15 to TRBJ2-1; 9 bases line up with TRBD2. V lost 0 bases, J lost 13 bases, and 13 bases stayed unmatched. This CDR3 is built from 16 residues. Germline V lookup: CDR1 LNHNV, CDR2 YYDKDF (reference sequence). CDR3 residues: CATSRDLAGGTRLQFF. The CDR3 DNA sequence: TGTGCCACCAGCAGAGATTTGGCGGGAGGGACTAGACTACAGTTCTTC.

The chain uses TRBV2 and TRBJ2-2, with 7 bases aligning to TRBD1. In germline, CDR1 is SNHLY, CDR2 FYNNEI. The CDR3 is 13 amino acids. Trimming took 10 bases from V and 4 from J; bases not matched to a gene: 6. The CDR3, as DNA: TGTGCCACCACAGGGGTGGGCACCGGGGAGCTGTTTTTT. Protein: CATTGVGTGELFF.

The chain joins TRBV7-9 to TRBJ2-3, with D tentatively TRBD2 (5 bases). This CDR3 comprises 13 residues. V lost 5 bases to trimming and J lost 3 bases, with 9 bases between them. The germline gives CDR1 SEHNR, CDR2 FQNEAQ (reference sequence). The DNA for the CDR3 is TGTGCCAGCAGCCCCCGGGGAACAGATACGCAGTATTTT. Its protein is CASSPRGTDTQYF.